This TCR beta chain emerged from a study of PD-1 blockade in mismatch repair-deficient tumors listed by TCRdb under 2017. A note on the overall study: Between September 2013 and late 2016, some 92 consecutive patients with over ten mismatch repair-deficient cancer types, all previously treated and progressing, were enrolled in the trial. Deep sequencing of TCR CDR3 regions was used to track tumor-associated T cell clones in peripheral blood of patients responding to PD-1 blockade.

For each enrolled patient, mismatch repair deficiency was established using either polymerase chain reaction or immunohistochemistry. TCR sequencing was performed for a few patients who responded to pembrolizumab therapy. The phase II trial prospectively evaluated PD-1 blockade with pembrolizumab in advanced mismatch repair-deficient cancers, independent of tissue of origin. Peripheral blood T cell samples were collected serially, before PD-1 blockade began and at several time points afterward. The timing of each blood sample was reported as weeks after the first dose of pembrolizumab. Here is what the overall study found, with its caveats: Rapid expansion after pembrolizumab followed by contraction, generally before radiologic responses, was shown by tumor-resident clones, which were often undetectable in blood before treatment.

The library was built by means of the immunoSEQ multiplex PCR assay. TCRdb carries this immuneACCESS record with in-frame sequences only. Its versions omit some clonotypes, under half of them owing to an unresolved V gene in the studies checked, with the rest unexplained. The sample table records tens of thousands of clones; approximately 80% of these occur just once. Over 4.5% of the sample rests with the top ten. Worth noting for this clone: Its specific antigen is unknown. No much larger clone exists at a distance of one base, and base qualities are not known.

The CDR3 sequence holds 15 residues, the cysteine and phenylalanine included. The entry retains the CDR3 DNA only, 45 bases that are in frame from base 1. The junction shows trimming of 0 bases on V and 3 bases on J, plus 12 bases between the germline ends. The germline V gene (reference sequence) sets CDR1 to MNHNY and CDR2 to SVGAGI. This TCR derives from an adult with mismatch repair-deficient cancer. This receptor chain uses TRBV6-6 and TRBJ2-7, with the D gene possibly TRBD1 or TRBD2, each one fitting 5 bases. This specimen consisted of peripheral blood, obtained 44 weeks after starting pembrolizumab. The CDR3 loop reads CASSYSRDASYEQYF. The DNA sequence reads TGTGCCAGCAGTTACTCGAGGGACGCCAGCTACGAGCAGTACTTC.